These 22 T cell receptor beta chains originate from one sample sequenced in a study of blood T cells in healthy people across ages. Alongside a J-beta primer mix, a sample-barcoded 5' primer served in a second PCR lasting roughly 7 to 11 cycles. One entry per CDR3 protein results from TCRdb running MiXCR on the 5' RACE reads. The table has 600,000 or so distinct CDR3 sequences, about 30% seen once. The source material was blood. These receptors all come from a woman older than 75 in good health.

The sample holds many counts of this clonotype. The gene calls are TRBV6-2 or TRBV6-3 and TRBJ2-7; no clear D. Between the trimmed V and J ends, which lost 2 bases and 2 bases, there was a span of 10 bases. The CDR3 loop spans 14 amino acids. Per the germline V gene, CDR1 is MNHEY and CDR2 is SVGEGT. This chain's CDR3 is CASSYGASPYEQYF. CDR3 bases: TGTGCCAGCAGTTACGGCGCTTCACCCTACGAGCAGTACTTC.

Ten or more counts support this clonotype. This rearrangement joins TRBV7-2 to TRBJ2-4; 9 nucleotides line up with TRBD1. V lost 5 bases, J lost 6 bases, and 11 bases stayed unmatched. There are 16 residues in the CDR3. CDR1 and CDR2 from the germline V gene are SGHTA and FQGNSA. DNA for the CDR3: TGTGCCAGCAGCCTCGAGCCGGGACAGGGTACAAACATTCAGTACTTC. Translated: CASSLEPGQGTNIQYF.

Ten or more counts support this clonotype. V is TRBV7-9 and J is TRBJ1-1; D is unclear. This CDR3 has 14 amino acids. The ends were cut back, 4 bases at V and 5 bases at J, with 14 bases in the middle. From germline, CDR1 is SEHNR and CDR2 FQNEAQ (reference sequence). CDR3 bases: TGTGCCAGCAGCTCGGAGGGAGTTGGAACTGAAGCTTTCTTT. Translating gives CASSSEGVGTEAFF.

Many counts were recorded for this clonotype. The chain has TRBV4-2 and TRBJ2-5, with 10 bases that match TRBD2. The germline gives CDR1 LGHNA, CDR2 YNFKEQ. The CDR3 is 17 amino acids. J lost 2 bases, V lost 1 base, and 7 bases had no gene match. The CDR3 bases are TGTGCCAGCAGCCAAGTGGGAAGCGGGGGGGGTCAAGAGACCCAGTACTTC. This sequence encodes CASSQVGSGGGQETQYF.

This clonotype was picked up many times. V is TRBV7-3 and J is TRBJ2-5; D not certain. This CDR3 is built from 14 residues. V gave up 1 base and J gave up 5 bases, with 11 bases separating them. The germline V gene has CDR1 SGHTA and CDR2 FQGTGA. The CDR3 DNA is TGTGCCAGCAGCTTAATGCCCCAAGGCGAGACCCAGTACTTC. This codes for CASSLMPQGETQYF.

As for this clonotype: This may arise from a read error, as a much more abundant clone is one base away. The chain joins TRBV20-1 to TRBJ2-7, with D hard to call. The CDR3 spans 13 residues. The germline V and J ends were trimmed by 3 bases and 3 bases, with 12 bases remaining between them. The germline V gene encodes CDR1 DFQATT and CDR2 SNEGSKA (reference sequence). The CDR3 spells CSASRVSDYEQYF. The CDR3 region has the DNA TGCAGTGCTAGTAGGGTCAGTGACTACGAGCAGTACTTC.

The table lists this clonotype with many counts. The rearrangement links TRBV20-1 to TRBJ2-2; D ambiguous. Deletions cut 5 bases from V and 2 bases from J, with 12 bases between. This CDR3 comprises 14 residues. Germline V lookup: CDR1 DFQATT, CDR2 SNEGSKA (reference sequence). The CDR3 is CSAAGPTNTGELFF. CDR3 sequence (DNA): TGCAGTGCTGCCGGCCCTACTAACACCGGGGAGCTGTTTTTT.

The chain combines TRBV6-4 with TRBJ2-1; 9 positions match TRBD2. The J call may be wrong; the DNA end is better matched by TRBJ2-7. From germline, CDR1 is MRHNA and CDR2 SNTAGT. The CDR3 is 18 amino acids. CDR3 in DNA: TGTGCCAGCGCTCCCGTGGCGGGGGGGAGGAGCTCCTACAATGAGCAGTACTTC. Translating gives CASAPVAGGRSSYNEQYF.

This clonotype has only a few counts. A read error may explain this, as a much larger clone is one base away. J is TRBJ2-3 and V is TRBV12-3 or TRBV12-4; D is uncertain. The CDR3 loop spans 12 amino acids. V lost 2 bases, J lost 10 bases, and 10 bases lay in between. In DNA form, the CDR3 reads TGTGCCAGCAGTTTAAGCGTGGATTCGCAGTATTTT. This sequence encodes CASSLSVDSQYF.

In its sample, this clonotype was seen many times. This chain uses TRBV27 with TRBJ2-7; 11 nucleotides line up with TRBD1. This CDR3 is 15 amino acids long. Per the germline V gene, CDR1 is MNHEY and CDR2 is SMNVEV (reference sequence). The V and J ends lost 5 bases and 1 base, in that order; junction bases with no gene match: 4. The chain's CDR3 is CASSRGQGVSYEQYF. The CDR3 region has the DNA TGTGCCAGCAGTCGGGGACAGGGGGTTTCCTACGAGCAGTACTTC.

This clonotype was found many times. The chain recombines TRBV20-1 with TRBJ2-1; TRBD2 aligns across 8 bases. Looked up from germline, CDR1 is DFQATT and CDR2 is SNEGSKA (reference sequence). V was pared by 1 base and J by 12 bases, with 2 bases of the junction left unmatched. The CDR3 covers 11 residues. CDR3 sequence: CSARVAGWQFF. The CDR3 DNA sequence: TGCAGTGCTAGAGTAGCGGGATGGCAGTTCTTC.

In its sample, this clonotype was seen many times. The CDR3 loop is CASRYRGGEQFF. The CDR3 DNA reads as TGTGCCAGCAGGTACAGGGGAGGGGAGCAGTTCTTC. The chain carries TRBV12-3 or TRBV12-4 and TRBJ2-1, with D possibly being TRBD1 or TRBD2 (7 bases each). Trimming stripped 6 bases from V and 10 bases from J, with 13 bases between. The CDR3 has 12 residues.

The chain links TRBV12-3 or TRBV12-4 to TRBJ2-1; 7 bases map to TRBD2. The CDR3 has 13 amino acids. V shed 2 bases and J 14 bases; nucleotides not matched to a gene: 9. CDR3 coding DNA: TGTGCCAGCAGTTTAATGGCGGGAGAAATGAAGTTCTTC. Protein sequence: CASSLMAGEMKFF.

This clonotype was recorded many times. The chain combines TRBV7-9 with TRBJ2-6, with 10 positions matching TRBD1. Germline V lookup: CDR1 SEHNR, CDR2 FQNEAQ (reference sequence). Unmatched junction bases numbered 6, after V lost 1 base and J lost 0 bases. CDR3 length: 19 residues. In nucleotides, the CDR3 is TGTGCCAGCAGCTTAGGGGACAGGGGTCGTTTCTCTGGGGCCAACGTCCTGACTTTC. Its protein product is CASSLGDRGRFSGANVLTF. The full variable domain, completed using reference TRBV7-9 and TRBJ2-6, is DTGVSQNPRHKITKRGQNVTFRCDPISEHNRLYWYRQTLGQGPEFLTYFQNEAQLEKSRLLSDRFSAERPKGSFSTLEIQRTEQGDSAMYLCASSLGDRGRFSGANVLTFGAGSRLTVL.

This clonotype occurred a few times. A read error may be the cause here, since a much bigger clone is one base away. The V call is TRBV24-1, the J call TRBJ2-6; D might be TRBD2 (6 bases). Trimming removed 7 bases at V and 8 bases at J, with 14 bases between. Germline-derived CDR1 and CDR2 are KGHDR and SFDVKD. The CDR3 sequence is 14 residues long. The CDR3 sequence is CATRDGGWPNVLTF. As DNA, the CDR3 is TGTGCCACCAGGGATGGGGGGTGGCCCAACGTCCTGACTTTC.

This clonotype was observed a few times. The junction shows a germline mismatch at one end, possibly a read error. V usage is TRBV6-6 and J usage is TRBJ2-4; D not resolved. Germline V gives CDR1 MNHNY, CDR2 SVGAGI (reference sequence). This CDR3 is built from 12 residues. CDR3 sequence reads: CTSCSHKNIQYF. Here the CDR3 DNA reads TGTACCAGCTGCTCTCACAAAAACATTCAGTACTTC.

This clonotype came up many times. CDR3 DNA: TGTGCCAGCAGTTTATGGAGGCTTAAGGGCTACGAGCAGTACTTC. This translates into CASSLWRLKGYEQYF. The chain uses TRBV28 and TRBJ2-7; D not certain. The CDR3 totals 15 residues. Deletions cut 0 bases from V and 3 bases from J, with 12 bases between. The germline gives CDR1 MDHEN, CDR2 SYDVKM. The complete variable domain, with remaining parts taken from reference TRBV28 and TRBJ2-7, reads DVKVTQSSRYLVKRTGEKVFLECVQDMDHENMFWYRQDPGLGLRLIYFSYDVKMKEKGDIPEGYSVSREKKERFSLILESASTNQTSMYLCASSLWRLKGYEQYFGPGTRLTVT.

Comment on this clonotype: Possible read error: a much larger clone is one base away. The chain couples TRBV9 to TRBJ1-2; D possibly corresponds to TRBD1 (5 bases). The germline CDR1 and CDR2 sequences are SGDLS and YYNGEE. This CDR3 has 14 amino acids. V was pared by 7 bases and J by 3 bases, with 16 bases between. CDR3: CASAQTADDYGYTF. Here the CDR3 DNA reads TGTGCCAGCGCCCAGACAGCCGATGACTATGGCTACACCTTC.

The rearrangement links TRBV14 to TRBJ2-2, with D possibly TRBD1 on 6 matching bases. The CDR3 totals 14 residues. In germline, CDR1 is SGHDN, CDR2 FVKESK. V shed 3 bases and J shed 5 bases, with 10 bases lying between them. The CDR3: CASSQARGTGELFF. CDR3 in DNA: TGTGCCAGCAGCCAGGCCAGGGGAACCGGGGAGCTGTTTTTT.

This clonotype was counted a few times. The J gene is TRBJ1-2, the V gene TRBV29-1; tentative D call: TRBD1 (5 bases). The CDR3 sequence is 11 residues long. The germline V gene encodes CDR1 SQVTM and CDR2 ANQGSEA. CDR3 sequence (DNA): TGCAGTGTGGGGGTGATCTATGGCTACACCTTC. Amino acids: CSVGVIYGYTF.

This clonotype has at least ten counts. The rearrangement links TRBV19 to TRBJ1-2, with D maybe TRBD1 (6 bases). The germline V gene has CDR1 LNHDA and CDR2 SQIVND (reference sequence). The CDR3 sequence is 15 residues long. V dropped 6 bases and J dropped 4 bases, with 18 bases sitting between them. The CDR3 region has the DNA TGTGCCAGTAGCTATACCGTCGGACAGCTCTATGGCTACACCTTC. Amino acid sequence: CASSYTVGQLYGYTF. Combining the CDR3 with reference TRBV19 and TRBJ1-2 gives the whole variable domain DGGITQSPKYLFRKEGQNVTLSCEQNLNHDAMYWYRQDPGQGLRLIYYSQIVNDFQKGDIAEGYSVSREKKESFPLTVTSAQKNPTAFYLCASSYTVGQLYGYTFGSGTRLTVV.

Points on this clonotype: Germline is not matched at one junction end, which may reflect a read error. The genes are TRBV12-3 or TRBV12-4 and TRBJ2-3; 8 bases are shared with TRBD2. The CDR3 runs to 13 residues. CDR3 region: CASSGGGADTQYF. CDR3 nucleotides: TGTGCCAGCAGCGGGGGGGGCGCAGATACGCAATATTTT.